This T cell receptor beta chain appears in the sequencing data of a study of T-cell reconstitution after alpha-beta-depleted transplantation in children. Unique molecular identifiers were used to barcode this TCRbeta library. TCRdb passed the PCR reads through MiXCR, listing each CDR3 protein once. Of some 240,000 distinct CDR3 sequences listed, approximately 9.9% were seen once; the top ten hold about 5%. The CDR3 is made up of 17 amino acids. Germline lookup yields CDR1 DFQATT and CDR2 SNEGSKA (reference sequence). J gave up 4 bases and V 3 bases, and 13 bases lay outside the gene matches. This clonotype was counted ten times or more.

This chain connects TRBV20-1 to TRBJ2-5; 11 bases map to TRBD1. Source: PBMCs from the stem cell graft donor, taken from the stem cell graft. This sequence originates from a human donor who donated a stem cell graft to a child with SCID. In DNA form, the CDR3 reads TGCAGTGCTAGTGAGGGGGACAGGGGGTTGACTGGAGAGACCCAGTACTTC. Translated, it gives CSASEGDRGLTGETQYF.